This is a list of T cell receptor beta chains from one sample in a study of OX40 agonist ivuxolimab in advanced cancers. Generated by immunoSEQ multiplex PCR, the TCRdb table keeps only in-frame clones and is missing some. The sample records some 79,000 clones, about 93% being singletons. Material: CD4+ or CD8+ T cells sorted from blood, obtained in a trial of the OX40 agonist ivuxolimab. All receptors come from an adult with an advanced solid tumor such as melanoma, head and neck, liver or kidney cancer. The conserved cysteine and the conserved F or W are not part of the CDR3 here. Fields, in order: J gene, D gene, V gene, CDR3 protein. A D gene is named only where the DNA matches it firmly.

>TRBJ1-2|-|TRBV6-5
ASSFSAGYGYT
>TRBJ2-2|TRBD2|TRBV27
ASRKTSGSRAGELF
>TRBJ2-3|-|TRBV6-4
ASSRDHTDTQY
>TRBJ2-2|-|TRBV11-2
ASNLLGRGNVGELF
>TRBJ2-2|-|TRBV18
ASSPPDGAPGTGELF
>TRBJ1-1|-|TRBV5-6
ASSPNRWGRGPKNTEAF
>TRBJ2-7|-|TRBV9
ASSVAGASYEQY
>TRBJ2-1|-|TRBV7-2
ASSLGTLAGRTYNEQF
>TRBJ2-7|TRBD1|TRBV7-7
ASSQDRGPTYEQY
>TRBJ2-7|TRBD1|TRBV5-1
ASKKDRNYEQY